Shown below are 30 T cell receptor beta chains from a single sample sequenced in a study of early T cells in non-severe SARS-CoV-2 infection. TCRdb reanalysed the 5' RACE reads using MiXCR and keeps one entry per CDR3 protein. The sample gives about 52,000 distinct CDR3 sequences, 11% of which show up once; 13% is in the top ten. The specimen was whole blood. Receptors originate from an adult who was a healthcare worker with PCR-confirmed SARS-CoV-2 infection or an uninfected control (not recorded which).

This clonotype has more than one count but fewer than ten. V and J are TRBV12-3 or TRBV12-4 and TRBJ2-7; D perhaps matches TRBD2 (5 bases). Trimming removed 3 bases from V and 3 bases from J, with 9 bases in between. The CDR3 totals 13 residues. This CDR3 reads CASSFAGGYEQYF. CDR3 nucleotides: TGTGCCAGCAGTTTTGCCGGAGGCTACGAGCAGTACTTC.

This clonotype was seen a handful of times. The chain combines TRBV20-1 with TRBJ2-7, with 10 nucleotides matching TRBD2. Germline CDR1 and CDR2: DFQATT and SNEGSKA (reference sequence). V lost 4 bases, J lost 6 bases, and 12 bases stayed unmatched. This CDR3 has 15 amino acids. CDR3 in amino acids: CSAITGTSVSSEQYF. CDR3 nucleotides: TGCAGTGCTATAACCGGGACTAGCGTCTCAAGCGAGCAGTACTTC.

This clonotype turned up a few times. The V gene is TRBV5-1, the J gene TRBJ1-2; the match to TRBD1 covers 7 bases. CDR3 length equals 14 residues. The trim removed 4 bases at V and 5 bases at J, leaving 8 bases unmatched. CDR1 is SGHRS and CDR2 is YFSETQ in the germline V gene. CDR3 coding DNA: TGCGCCAGCAGCCTTAGTGGGGACAGATATGGCTACACCTTC. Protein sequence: CASSLSGDRYGYTF.

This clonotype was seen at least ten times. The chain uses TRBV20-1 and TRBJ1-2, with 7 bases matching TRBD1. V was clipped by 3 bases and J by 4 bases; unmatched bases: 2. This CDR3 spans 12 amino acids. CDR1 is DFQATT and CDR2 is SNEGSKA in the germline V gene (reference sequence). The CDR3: CSAREGAYGYTF. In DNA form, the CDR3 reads TGCAGTGCTAGGGAGGGGGCCTATGGCTACACCTTC.

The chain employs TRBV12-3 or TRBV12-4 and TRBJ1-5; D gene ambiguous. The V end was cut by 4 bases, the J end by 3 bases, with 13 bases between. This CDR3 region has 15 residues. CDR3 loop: CASSSKRRFNQPQHF. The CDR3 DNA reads TGTGCCAGCAGTTCTAAGAGACGGTTCAATCAGCCCCAGCATTTT.

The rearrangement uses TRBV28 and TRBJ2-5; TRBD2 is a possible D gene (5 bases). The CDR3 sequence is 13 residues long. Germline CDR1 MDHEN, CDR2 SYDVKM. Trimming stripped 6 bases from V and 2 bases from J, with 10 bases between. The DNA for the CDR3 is TGTGCCAGCAGAAGGACTGTTCAAGAGACCCAGTACTTC. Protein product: CASRRTVQETQYF.

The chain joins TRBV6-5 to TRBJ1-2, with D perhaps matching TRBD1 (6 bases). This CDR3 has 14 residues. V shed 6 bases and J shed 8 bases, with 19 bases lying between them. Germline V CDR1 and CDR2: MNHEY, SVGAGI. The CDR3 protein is CASRGRGNSGGYTF. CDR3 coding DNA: TGTGCCAGCAGGGGGAGGGGGAACTCAGGAGGCTACACCTTC.

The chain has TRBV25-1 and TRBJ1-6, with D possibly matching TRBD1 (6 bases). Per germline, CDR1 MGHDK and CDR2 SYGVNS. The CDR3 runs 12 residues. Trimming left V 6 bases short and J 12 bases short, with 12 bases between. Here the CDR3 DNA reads TGTGCCAGCAGGACAGGAGGAAAACCCCTCCACTTT. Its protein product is CASRTGGKPLHF.

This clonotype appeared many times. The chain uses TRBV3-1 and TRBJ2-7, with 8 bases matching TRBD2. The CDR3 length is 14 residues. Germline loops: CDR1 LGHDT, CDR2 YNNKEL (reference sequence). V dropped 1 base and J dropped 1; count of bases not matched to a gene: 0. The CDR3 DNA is TGTGCCAGCAGCCAAGCGGGGGGGTCCTACGAGCAGTACTTC. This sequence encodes CASSQAGGSYEQYF.

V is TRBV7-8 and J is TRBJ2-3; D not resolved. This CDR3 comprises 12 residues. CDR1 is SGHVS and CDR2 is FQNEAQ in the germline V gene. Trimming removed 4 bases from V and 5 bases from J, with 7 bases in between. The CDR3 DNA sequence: TGTGCCAGCAGCTCCCCCCGAGATACGCAGTATTTT. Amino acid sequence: CASSSPRDTQYF.

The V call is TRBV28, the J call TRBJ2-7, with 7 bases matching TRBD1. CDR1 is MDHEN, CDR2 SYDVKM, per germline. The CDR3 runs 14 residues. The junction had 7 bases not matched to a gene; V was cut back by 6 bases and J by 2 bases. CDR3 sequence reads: CASRLRGPAYEQYF. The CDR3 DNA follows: TGTGCCAGCAGACTTAGGGGGCCCGCCTACGAGCAGTACTTC.

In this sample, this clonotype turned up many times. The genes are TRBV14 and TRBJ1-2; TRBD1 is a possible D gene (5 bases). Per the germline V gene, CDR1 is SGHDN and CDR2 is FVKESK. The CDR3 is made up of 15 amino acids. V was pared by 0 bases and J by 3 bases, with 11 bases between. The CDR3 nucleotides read TGTGCCAGCAGCCAAGACTGGGGGACCTACTATGGCTACACCTTC. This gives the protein CASSQDWGTYYGYTF.

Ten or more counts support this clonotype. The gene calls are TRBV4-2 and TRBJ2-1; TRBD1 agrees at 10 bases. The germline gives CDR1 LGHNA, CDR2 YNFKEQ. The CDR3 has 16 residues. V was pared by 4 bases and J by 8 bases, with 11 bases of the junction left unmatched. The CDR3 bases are TGTGCCAGCAGCCTTTCGGACAGGGGGGACTTCGATGAGCAGTTCTTC. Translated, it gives CASSLSDRGDFDEQFF.

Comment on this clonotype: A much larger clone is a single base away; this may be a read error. Here the CDR3 DNA reads TGTGTCAGCATGGCCGCTAAGGGCACTGAAGCTTTCTTT. Its translation: CVSMAAKGTEAFF. The chain employs TRBV2 and TRBJ1-1; no reliable D call. This CDR3 is 13 amino acids long. Germline assignment: CDR1 SNHLY and CDR2 FYNNEI.

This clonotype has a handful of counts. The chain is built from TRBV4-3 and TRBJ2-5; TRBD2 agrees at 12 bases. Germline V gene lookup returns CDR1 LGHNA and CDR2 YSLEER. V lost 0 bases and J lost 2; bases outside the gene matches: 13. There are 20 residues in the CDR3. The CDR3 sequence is CASSQDLPTSGSLGQETQYF. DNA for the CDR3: TGCGCCAGCAGCCAAGATTTGCCGACTAGCGGGAGTTTGGGACAAGAGACCCAGTACTTC.

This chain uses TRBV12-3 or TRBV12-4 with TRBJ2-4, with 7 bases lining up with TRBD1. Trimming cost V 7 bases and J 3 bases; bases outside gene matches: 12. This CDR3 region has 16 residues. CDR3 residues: CASTLDRSVNKNIQYF. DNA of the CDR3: TGTGCCAGCACCCTGGACAGGTCGGTCAACAAAAACATTCAGTACTTC.

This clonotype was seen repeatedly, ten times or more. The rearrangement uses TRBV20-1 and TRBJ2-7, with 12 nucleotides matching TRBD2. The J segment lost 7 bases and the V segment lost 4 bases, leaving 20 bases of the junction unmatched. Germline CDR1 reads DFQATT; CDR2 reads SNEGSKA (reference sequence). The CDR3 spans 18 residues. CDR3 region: CSANRLAGVIVGEPEQYF. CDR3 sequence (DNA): TGCAGTGCTAATCGACTAGCGGGAGTCATAGTTGGAGAACCGGAGCAGTACTTC.

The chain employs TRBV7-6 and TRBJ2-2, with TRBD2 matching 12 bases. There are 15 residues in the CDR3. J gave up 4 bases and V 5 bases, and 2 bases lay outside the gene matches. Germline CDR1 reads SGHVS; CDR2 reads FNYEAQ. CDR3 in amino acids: CASSRTSGATGELFF. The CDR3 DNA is TGTGCCAGCAGCCGGACTAGCGGGGCCACCGGGGAGCTGTTTTTT.

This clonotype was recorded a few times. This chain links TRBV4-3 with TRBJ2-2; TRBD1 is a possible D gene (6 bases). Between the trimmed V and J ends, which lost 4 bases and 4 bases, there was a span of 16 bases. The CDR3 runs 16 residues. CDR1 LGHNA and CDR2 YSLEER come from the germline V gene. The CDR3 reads CASSRETGIGTGELFF. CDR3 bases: TGCGCCAGCAGCCGAGAAACAGGGATTGGCACCGGGGAGCTGTTTTTT.

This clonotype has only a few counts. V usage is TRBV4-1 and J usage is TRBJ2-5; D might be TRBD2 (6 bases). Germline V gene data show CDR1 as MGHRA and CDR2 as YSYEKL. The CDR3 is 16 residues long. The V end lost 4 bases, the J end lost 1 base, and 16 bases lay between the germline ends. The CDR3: CASSPDRPRGQETQYF. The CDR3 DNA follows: TGCGCCAGCAGCCCGGACCGGCCGCGGGGCCAAGAGACCCAGTACTTC.

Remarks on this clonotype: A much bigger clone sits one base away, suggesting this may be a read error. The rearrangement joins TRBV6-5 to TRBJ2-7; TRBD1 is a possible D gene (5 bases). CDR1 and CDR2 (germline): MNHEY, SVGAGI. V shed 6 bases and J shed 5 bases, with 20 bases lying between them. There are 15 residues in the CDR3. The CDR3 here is CASSRGSGQGDEQYF. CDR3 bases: TGTGCCAGCAGCCGTGGGTCAGGCCAAGGGGACGAGCAGTACTTC.

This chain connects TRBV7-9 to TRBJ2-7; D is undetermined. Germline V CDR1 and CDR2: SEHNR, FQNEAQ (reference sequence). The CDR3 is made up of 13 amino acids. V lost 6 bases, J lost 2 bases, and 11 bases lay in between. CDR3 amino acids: CASSPFVTYEQYF. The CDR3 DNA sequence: TGTGCCAGCAGTCCCTTTGTAACCTACGAGCAGTACTTC.

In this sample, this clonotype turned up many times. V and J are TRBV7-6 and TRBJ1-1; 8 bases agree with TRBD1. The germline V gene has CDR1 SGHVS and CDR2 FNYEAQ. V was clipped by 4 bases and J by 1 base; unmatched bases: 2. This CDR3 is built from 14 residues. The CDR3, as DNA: TGTGCCAGCAGCTCCGGACAGGGGAACACTGAAGCTTTCTTT. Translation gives CASSSGQGNTEAFF.

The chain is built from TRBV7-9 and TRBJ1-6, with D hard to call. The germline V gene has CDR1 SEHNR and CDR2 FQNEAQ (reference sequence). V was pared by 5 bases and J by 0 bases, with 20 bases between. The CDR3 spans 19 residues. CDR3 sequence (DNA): TGTGCCAGCAGCCCTATCCCTAGACCCAGCGGCTCCTATAATTCACCCCTCCACTTT. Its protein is CASSPIPRPSGSYNSPLHF.

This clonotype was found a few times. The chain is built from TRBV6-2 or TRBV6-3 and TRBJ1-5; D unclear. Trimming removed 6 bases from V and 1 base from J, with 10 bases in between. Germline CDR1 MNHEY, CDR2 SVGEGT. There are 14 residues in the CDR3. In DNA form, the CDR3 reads TGTGCCAGCAGCCCCGCGGGAAGCAATCAGCCCCAGCATTTT. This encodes CASSPAGSNQPQHF.

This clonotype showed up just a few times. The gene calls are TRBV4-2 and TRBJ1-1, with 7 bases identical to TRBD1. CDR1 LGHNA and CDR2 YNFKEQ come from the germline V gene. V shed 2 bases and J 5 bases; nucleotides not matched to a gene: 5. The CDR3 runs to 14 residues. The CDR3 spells CASSQRQGQTEAFF. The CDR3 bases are TGTGCCAGCAGCCAACGACAGGGACAGACTGAAGCTTTCTTT.

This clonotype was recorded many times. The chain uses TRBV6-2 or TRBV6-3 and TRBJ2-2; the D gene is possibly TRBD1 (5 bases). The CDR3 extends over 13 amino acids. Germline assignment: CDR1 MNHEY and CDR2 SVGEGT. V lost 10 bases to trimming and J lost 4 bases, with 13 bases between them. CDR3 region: CATWGAITGELFF. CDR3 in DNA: TGTGCCACCTGGGGCGCGATCACCGGGGAGCTGTTTTTT.

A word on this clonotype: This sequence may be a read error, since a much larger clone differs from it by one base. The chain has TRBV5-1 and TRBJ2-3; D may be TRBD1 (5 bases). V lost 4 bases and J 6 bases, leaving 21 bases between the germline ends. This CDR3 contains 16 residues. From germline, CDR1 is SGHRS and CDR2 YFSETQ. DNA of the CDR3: TGCGCCAGCAGCATCACTCCGGGCAGGGAAGGCGATACGCAGTATTTT. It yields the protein CASSITPGREGDTQYF.

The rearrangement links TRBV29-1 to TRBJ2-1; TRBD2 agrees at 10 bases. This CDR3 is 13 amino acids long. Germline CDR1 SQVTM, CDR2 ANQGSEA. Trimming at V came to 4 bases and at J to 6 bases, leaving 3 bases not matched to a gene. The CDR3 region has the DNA TGCAGCGTTGGACTAGCGGGTACCAATGAGCAGTTCTTC. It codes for CSVGLAGTNEQFF.

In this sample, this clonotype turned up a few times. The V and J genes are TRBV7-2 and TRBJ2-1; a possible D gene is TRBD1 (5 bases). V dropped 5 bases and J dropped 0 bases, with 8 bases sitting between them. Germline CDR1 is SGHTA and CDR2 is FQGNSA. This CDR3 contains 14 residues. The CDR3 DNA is TGTGCCAGCAGCCCAGGGTACTCCTACAATGAGCAGTTCTTC. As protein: CASSPGYSYNEQFF.